This T cell receptor beta chain was obtained from a study of T cells in Graves' hyperthyroidism and ophthalmopathy. Amplified regions were TCR beta CDR3 sequences from RNA transcripts. In the first-round RT-PCR of the TCR CDR3, the HTBI primer set was used. TCRdb ran MiXCR on the multiplex PCR reads and lists one entry per CDR3 protein. The sample consists of 500,000 to 650,000 distinct CDR3 sequences, about 15% of them appearing once. The sequence derives from a middle-aged woman with Graves' hyperthyroidism. The source material was blood.

The CDR3 reads CSVVTGTYEQYF. CDR3 nucleotide sequence: TGCAGCGTTGTGACAGGGACCTACGAGCAGTACTTC. The J gene is TRBJ2-7, the V gene TRBV29-1, with 7 bases that match TRBD1. The CDR3 consists of 12 residues. V shed 4 bases, J shed 2 bases, and the junction held 2 bases outside the gene matches. CDR1 and CDR2 (germline): SQVTM, ANQGSEA.